This T cell receptor beta chain comes out of a study of blood T cell repertoires in COVID-19. For the study at large: COVID-19 samples collected from the United States, Italy and Spain covered acute and convalescent phases. T cells, B-cell-depleted T cells, or PBMCs provided the cDNA or gDNA that served as material.

Authors' methods: It was from reference gene primer amplification that nucleated cell counts were estimated. Sequencing was performed with immunoSEQ multiplex PCR; in TCRdb, only in-frame clones are kept and a portion is missing. That table gives V, J and clone size, and the DNA gave D and trimming. The data show some 300,000 clones, around nine tenths seen once. The germline CDR1 and CDR2 sequences are ENHRY and SYGVKD. This CDR3 contains 14 residues. J was trimmed by 4 bases and V by 6 bases; bases with no gene match: 5. This sequence was found in a man aged 65-85 years with acute or convalescent COVID-19. Sequenced: peripheral blood. The chain couples TRBV10-3 to TRBJ1-4; 7 bases map to TRBD1. Here the CDR3 reads CAIRPGQNNEKLFF. The CDR3 bases are TGTGCCATCAGGCCGGGACAGAATAATGAAAAACTGTTTTTT.